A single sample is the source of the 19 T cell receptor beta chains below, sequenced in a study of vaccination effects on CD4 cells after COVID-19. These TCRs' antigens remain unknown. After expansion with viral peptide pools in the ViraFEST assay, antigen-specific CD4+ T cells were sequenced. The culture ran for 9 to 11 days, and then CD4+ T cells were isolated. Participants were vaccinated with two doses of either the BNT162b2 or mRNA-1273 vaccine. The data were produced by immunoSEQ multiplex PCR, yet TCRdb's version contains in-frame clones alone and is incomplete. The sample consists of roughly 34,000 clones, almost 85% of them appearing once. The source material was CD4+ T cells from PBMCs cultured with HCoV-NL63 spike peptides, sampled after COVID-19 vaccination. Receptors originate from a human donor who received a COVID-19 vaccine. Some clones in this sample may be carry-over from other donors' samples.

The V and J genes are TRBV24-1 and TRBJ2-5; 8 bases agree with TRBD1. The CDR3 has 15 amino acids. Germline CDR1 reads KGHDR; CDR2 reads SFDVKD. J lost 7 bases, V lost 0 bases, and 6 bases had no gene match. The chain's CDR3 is CATSDLSTGGGTQYF. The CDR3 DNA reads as TGTGCCACCAGTGATTTGTCAACAGGGGGTGGGACCCAGTACTTC.

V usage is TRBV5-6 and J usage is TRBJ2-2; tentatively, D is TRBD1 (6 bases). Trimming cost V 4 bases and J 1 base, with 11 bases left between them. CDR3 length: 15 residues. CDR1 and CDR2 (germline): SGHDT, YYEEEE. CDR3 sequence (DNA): TGTGCCAGCAGCCAATCGGACAGGAACACCGGGGAGCTGTTTTTT. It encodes CASSQSDRNTGELFF.

CDR3 bases: TGCGCCAGCAGCTTGGGGGGGGACACCGGGGAGCTGTTTTTT. It specifies CASSLGGDTGELFF. This chain joins TRBV5-1 and TRBJ2-2, with a weak D call TRBD2 (6 bases). The germline V and J ends were trimmed by 0 bases and 3 bases, with 6 bases remaining between them. Germline CDR1 is SGHRS and CDR2 is YFSETQ. The CDR3 is 14 residues long.

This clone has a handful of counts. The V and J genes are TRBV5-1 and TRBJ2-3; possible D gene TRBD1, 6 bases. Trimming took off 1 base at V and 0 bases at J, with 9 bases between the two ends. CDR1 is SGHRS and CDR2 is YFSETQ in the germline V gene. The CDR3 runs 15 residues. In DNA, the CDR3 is TGCGCCAGCAGCTTGACAGGGCCTAGCACAGATACGCAGTATTTT. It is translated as CASSLTGPSTDTQYF.

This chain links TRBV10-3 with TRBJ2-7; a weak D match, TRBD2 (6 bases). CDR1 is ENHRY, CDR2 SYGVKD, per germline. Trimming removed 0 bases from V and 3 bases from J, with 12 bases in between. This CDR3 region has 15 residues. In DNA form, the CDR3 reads TGTGCCATCAGTGAGTCGGAGGGATACGGCTACGAGCAGTACGTC. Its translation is CAISESEGYGYEQYV.

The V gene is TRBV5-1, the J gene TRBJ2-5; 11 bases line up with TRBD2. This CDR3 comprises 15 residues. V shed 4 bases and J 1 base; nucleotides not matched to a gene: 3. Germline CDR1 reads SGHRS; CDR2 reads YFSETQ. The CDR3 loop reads CASSPGLAAQETQYF. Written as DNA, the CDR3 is TGCGCCAGCAGCCCGGGACTAGCGGCCCAAGAGACCCAGTACTTC.

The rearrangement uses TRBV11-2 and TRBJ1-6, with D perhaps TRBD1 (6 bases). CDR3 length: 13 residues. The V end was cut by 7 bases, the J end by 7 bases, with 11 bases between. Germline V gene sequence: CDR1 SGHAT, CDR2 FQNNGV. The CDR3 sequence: CASTEGVNSPLHF. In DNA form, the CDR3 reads TGTGCCAGCACCGAGGGGGTGAATTCACCCCTCCACTTT.

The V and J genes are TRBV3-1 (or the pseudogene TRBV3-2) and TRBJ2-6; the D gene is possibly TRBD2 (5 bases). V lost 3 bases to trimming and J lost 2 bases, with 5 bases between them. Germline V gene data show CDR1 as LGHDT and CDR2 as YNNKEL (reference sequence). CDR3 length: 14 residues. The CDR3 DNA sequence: TGTGCCAGCAGCCAGAGGGCTGGGGCCAACGTCCTGACTTTC. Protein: CASSQRAGANVLTF.

CDR3 amino acids: CASSLQRNYGYTF. The DNA for the CDR3 is TGTGCCAGCAGCTTGCAAAGAAACTATGGCTACACCTTC. This chain uses TRBV7-2 with TRBJ1-2; no reliable D call. Germline V lookup: CDR1 SGHTA, CDR2 FQGNSA. Trimming stripped 3 bases from V and 2 bases from J, with 7 bases between. The CDR3 sequence is 13 residues long.

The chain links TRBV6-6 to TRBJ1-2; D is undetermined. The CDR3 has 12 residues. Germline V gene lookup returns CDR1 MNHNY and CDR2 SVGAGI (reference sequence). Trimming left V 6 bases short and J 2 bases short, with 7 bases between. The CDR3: CASRGGNYGYTF. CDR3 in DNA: TGTGCCAGCAGAGGAGGGAACTATGGCTACACCTTC.

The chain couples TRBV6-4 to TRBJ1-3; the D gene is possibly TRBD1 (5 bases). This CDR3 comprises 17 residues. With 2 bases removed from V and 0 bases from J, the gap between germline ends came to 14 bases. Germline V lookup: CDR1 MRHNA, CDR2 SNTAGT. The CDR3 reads CASSDKAGPSSGNTIYF. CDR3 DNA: TGTGCCAGCAGTGACAAGGCAGGGCCTAGCTCTGGAAACACCATATATTTT.

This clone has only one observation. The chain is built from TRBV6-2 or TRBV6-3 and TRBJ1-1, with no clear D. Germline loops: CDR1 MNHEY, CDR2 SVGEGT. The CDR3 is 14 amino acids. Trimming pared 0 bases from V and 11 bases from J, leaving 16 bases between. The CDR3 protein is CASSYSMALLEAFF. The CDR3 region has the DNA TGTGCCAGCAGTTACTCGATGGCCCTTCTTGAGGCTTTCTTT.

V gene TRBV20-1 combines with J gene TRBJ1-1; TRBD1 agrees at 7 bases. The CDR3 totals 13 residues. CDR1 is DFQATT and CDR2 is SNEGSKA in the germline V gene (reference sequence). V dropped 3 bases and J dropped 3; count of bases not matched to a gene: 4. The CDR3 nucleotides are TGCAGTGCTAGTCGGGACAGCTACACTGAAGCTTTCTTT. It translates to CSASRDSYTEAFF.

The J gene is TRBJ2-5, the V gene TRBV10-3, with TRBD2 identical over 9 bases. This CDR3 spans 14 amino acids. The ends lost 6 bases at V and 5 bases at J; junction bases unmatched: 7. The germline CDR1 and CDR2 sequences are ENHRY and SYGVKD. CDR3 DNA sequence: TGTGCCATCAGCCCGGGACTAGCCGTCGAGACCCAGTACTTC. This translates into CAISPGLAVETQYF.

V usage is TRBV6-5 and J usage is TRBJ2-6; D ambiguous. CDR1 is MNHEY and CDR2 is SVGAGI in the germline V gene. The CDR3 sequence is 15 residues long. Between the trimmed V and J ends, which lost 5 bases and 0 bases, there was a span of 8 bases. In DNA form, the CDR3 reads TGTGCCAGCAGTCTTAGTAGCTCTGGGGCCAACGTCCTGACTTTC. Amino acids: CASSLSSSGANVLTF.

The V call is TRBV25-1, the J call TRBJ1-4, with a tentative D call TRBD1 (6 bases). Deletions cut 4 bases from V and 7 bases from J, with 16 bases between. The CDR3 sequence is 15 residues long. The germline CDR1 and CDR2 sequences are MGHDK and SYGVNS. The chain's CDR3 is CASSGGALPSEKLFF. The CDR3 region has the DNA TGTGCCAGCAGTGGGGGGGCCCTTCCTTCTGAAAAACTGTTTTTT.

As DNA, the CDR3 is TGTGCCAGCAGTTTTAGGCAGGACAATGAAAAACTGTTTTTT. It codes for CASSFRQDNEKLFF. This chain joins TRBV28 and TRBJ1-4; the D is unclear. Trimming cost V 3 bases and J 5 bases, with 10 bases left between them. Germline CDR1 reads MDHEN; CDR2 reads SYDVKM. The CDR3 loop spans 14 amino acids. The variable domain in full, with the rest retrieved from reference TRBV28 and TRBJ1-4, is DVKVTQSSRYLVKRTGEKVFLECVQDMDHENMFWYRQDPGLGLRLIYFSYDVKMKEKGDIPEGYSVSREKKERFSLILESASTNQTSMYLCASSFRQDNEKLFFGSGTQLSVL.

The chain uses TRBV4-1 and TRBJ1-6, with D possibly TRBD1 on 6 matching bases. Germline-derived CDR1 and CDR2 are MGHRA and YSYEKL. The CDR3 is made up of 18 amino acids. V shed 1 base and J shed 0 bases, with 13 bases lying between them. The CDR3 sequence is CASSQAIDRSSYNSPLHF. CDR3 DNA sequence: TGCGCCAGCAGCCAAGCTATCGACAGGAGCTCCTATAATTCACCCCTCCACTTT.

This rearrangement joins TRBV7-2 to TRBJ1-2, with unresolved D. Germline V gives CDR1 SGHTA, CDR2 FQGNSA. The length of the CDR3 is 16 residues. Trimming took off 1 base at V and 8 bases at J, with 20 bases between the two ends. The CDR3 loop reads CASSLGKSGATFGYTF. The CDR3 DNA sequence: TGTGCCAGCAGCTTAGGGAAATCAGGTGCGACCTTCGGCTACACCTTC.